The clone carrying this T cell receptor (beta chain) was counted a few times. The antigen is undetermined. Germline CDR1 LNHDA, CDR2 SQIVND (reference sequence). The CDR3 is made up of 14 amino acids. V gave up 5 bases and J gave up 4 bases; unmatched junction bases: 4. The record originates from a study of cytomegalovirus exposure and HLA in healthy donors. The study, taken as a whole, reports: Most TCRs appeared rarely, but some public TCRs recurred in many donors. Subsequent analysis showed first-cohort TCR clusters tending to co-occur in 120 validation repertoires. It was confirmed in vitro that a few of the CMV-associated chains were specific for CMV antigens. It was approximately 160 TCR beta chains that were listed as cytomegalovirus-associated.

Clones were read by immunoSEQ multiplex PCR, and TCRdb kept only the in-frame ones, dropping some. Altogether some 120,000 clones are present, roughly 90% being singletons, with the ten largest covering roughly 1.4%. Material for sequencing was PBMCs. The V and J genes are TRBV19 and TRBJ1-3; the match to TRBD1 covers 8 bases. This TCR derives from a man aged 30-40 years in good health and CMV-seronegative. The CDR3, as DNA: TGTGCCAGTAGTGATCAGGGGGCAGGAAACACCATATATTTT. Protein product: CASSDQGAGNTIYF.